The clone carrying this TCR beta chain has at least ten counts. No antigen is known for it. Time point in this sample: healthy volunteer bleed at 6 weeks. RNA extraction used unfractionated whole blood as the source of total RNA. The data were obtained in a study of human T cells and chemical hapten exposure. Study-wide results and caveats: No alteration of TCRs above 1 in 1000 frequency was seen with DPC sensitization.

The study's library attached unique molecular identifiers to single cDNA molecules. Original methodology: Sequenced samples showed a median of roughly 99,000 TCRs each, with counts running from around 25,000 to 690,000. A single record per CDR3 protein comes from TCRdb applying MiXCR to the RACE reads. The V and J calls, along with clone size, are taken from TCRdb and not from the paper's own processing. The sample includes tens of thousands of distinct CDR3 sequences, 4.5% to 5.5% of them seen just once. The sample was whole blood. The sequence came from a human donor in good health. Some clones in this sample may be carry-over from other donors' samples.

The CDR3 region is CASSVTEETQYF. For the CDR3, the DNA is TGTGCCAGCAGTGTAACAGAAGAGACCCAGTACTTC. The chain uses TRBV2 and TRBJ2-5; D not certain. The V end lost 4 bases, the J end lost 3 bases, and 6 bases lay between the germline ends. CDR3 length: 12 amino acids. Germline V lookup: CDR1 SNHLY, CDR2 FYNNEI.